This passage covers 2 T cell receptor beta chains from one sample sequenced in a study of T cell responses to AZD1222 COVID-19 vaccine. Clones were sequenced by immunoSEQ multiplex PCR, and TCRdb holds only the in-frame ones, with some missing. The sample lists over 100,000 clones; approximately 90% were seen once. Sequences were derived from peripheral blood, sampled on day 0 of AZD1222 vaccination. Receptors were obtained from an adult in good health.

The gene calls are TRBV29-1 and TRBJ1-2; 10 bases fit TRBD1. The CDR3 loop spans 13 amino acids. Germline V gene sequence: CDR1 SQVTM, CDR2 ANQGSEA. J gave up 4 bases and V 6 bases, and 5 bases lay outside the gene matches. The CDR3 spells CSVGTGVGYGYTF. In nucleotides, the CDR3 is TGCAGCGTCGGGACAGGGGTTGGCTATGGCTACACCTTC.

The chain combines TRBV7-6 with TRBJ2-1, with 8 bases lining up with TRBD2. Per the germline V gene, CDR1 is SGHVS and CDR2 is FNYEAQ. There are 14 residues in the CDR3. J gave up 7 bases and V 4 bases, and 6 bases lay outside the gene matches. CDR3 nucleotides: TGTGCCAGCAGCTCCGGGACTAGTTGGAATGAGCAGTTCTTC. Translated: CASSSGTSWNEQFF. The full variable domain, completed using reference TRBV7-6 and TRBJ2-1, is GAGVSQSPRYKVTKRGQDVALRCDPISGHVSLYWYRQALGQGPEFLTYFNYEAQQDKSGLPNDRFSAERPEGSISTLTIQRTEQRDSAMYRCASSSGTSWNEQFFGPGTRLTVL.